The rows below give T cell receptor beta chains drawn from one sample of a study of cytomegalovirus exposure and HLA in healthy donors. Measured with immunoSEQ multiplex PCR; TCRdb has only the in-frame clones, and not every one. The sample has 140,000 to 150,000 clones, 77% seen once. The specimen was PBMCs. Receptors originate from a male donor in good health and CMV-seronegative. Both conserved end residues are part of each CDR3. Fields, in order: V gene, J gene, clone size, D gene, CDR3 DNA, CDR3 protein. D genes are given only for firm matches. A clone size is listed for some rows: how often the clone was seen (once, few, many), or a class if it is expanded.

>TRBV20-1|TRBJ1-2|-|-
TGCAGTGCTTCCCAGGGTGGTGGCTACACCTTC
CSASQGGGYTF
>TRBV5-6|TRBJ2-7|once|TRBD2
TGTGCCAGCAGCTTGGGGTTGGGCGGGGGGTTTTACGAGCAGTACTTC
CASSLGLGGGFYEQYF
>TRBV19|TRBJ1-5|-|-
TGTGCCAGTAGTCCGGACGGACTTAGCAATCAGCCCCAGCATTTT
CASSPDGLSNQPQHF
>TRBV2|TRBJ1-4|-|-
TGTGCCAGCAGATCAGACGGGAGGTTGTTTTTT
CASRSDGRLFF
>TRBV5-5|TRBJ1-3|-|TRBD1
TGTGCCAGCAGCTACGGACAGGGCTTAGACTCTGGAAACACCATATATTTT
CASSYGQGLDSGNTIYF
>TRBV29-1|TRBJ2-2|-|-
TGCAGCTTTGGCCGGGCCGGGGAGCTGTTTTTT
CSFGRAGELFF
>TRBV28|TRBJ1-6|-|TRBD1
TGTGCCAGCCGATTACAGGGGAGGCCTTCACCCCTCCACTTT
CASRLQGRPSPLHF
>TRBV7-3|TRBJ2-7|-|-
TGTGCCAGCAGCGAGGGAGGGGGGAAAGGCGAGCAGTACTTC
CASSEGGGKGEQYF
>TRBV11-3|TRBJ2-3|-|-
TGTGCCAGCAGCTTGGGAGTGGGGTCGACAGATACGCAGTATTTT
CASSLGVGSTDTQYF
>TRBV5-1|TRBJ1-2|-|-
TGCGCCAGCAGCTATGGGAATTACAGGGAGGGTGGCTACACCTTC
CASSYGNYREGGYTF
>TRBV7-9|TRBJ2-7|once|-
TGTGCCAGCAGCCCTAAATACGAGCAGTACTTC
CASSPKYEQYF
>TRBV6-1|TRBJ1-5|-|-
TGTGCCAGCAGCAACAACCCGGGTGGAGATCAGCCCCAGCATTTT
CASSNNPGGDQPQHF
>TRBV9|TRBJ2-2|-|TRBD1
TGTGCCAGCAGCGTAGAAGGACAGGCGAACACCGGGGAGCTGTTTTTT
CASSVEGQANTGELFF
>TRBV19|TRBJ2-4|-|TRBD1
TGTGCCAGTAGTACGCAAACAGGGGTCATTCAGTACTTC
CASSTQTGVIQYF
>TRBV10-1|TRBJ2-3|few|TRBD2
TGCGCCAGCACGGCGGGGGGCACAGATACGCAGTATTTT
CASTAGGTDTQYF
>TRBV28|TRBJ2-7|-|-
TGTGCCAGCAGTGGAAGGGGGAGGGGATACGAGCAGTACTTC
CASSGRGRGYEQYF
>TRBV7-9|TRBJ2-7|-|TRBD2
TGTGCCAGCATACCGAAGTCGGGGGGTCGACACTACGAGCAGTACTTC
CASIPKSGGRHYEQYF
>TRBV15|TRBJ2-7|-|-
TGTGCCACCAGCAGTTGGAGGGTGGCCTACGAGCAGTACTTC
CATSSWRVAYEQYF
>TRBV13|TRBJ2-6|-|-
TGTGCCAGCAGCCAAACGACAGGGAGGACAACTGGGGCCAACGTCCTGACTTTC
CASSQTTGRTTGANVLTF
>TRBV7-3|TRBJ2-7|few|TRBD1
TGTGCCAGCAGCTGGGACAGGGGGCCCTACGAGCAGTACTTC
CASSWDRGPYEQYF
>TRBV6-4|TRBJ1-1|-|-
TGTGCCAGCAGTCGCCGGGAAGACACTGAAGCTTTCTTT
CASSRREDTEAFF
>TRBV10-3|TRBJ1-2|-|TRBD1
TGTGCCATCAGTGATCGGGACAGGGCTGGGTATGGCTACACCTTC
CAISDRDRAGYGYTF
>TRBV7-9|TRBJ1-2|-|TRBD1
TGTGCCAGCAGCTTACGCCGCCAGGGACAGGGGTTCTATGGCTACACCTTC
CASSLRRQGQGFYGYTF